This TCR beta chain derives from a study of blood T cell repertoires in COVID-19. With regard to this clone: An end of the junction does not agree with germline; a read error may underlie this.

The CDR3 consists of 13 residues. CDR1 is SGHTA, CDR2 FQGNSA, per germline. In the authors' workflow: Reference gene primer amplification gave estimated nucleated cell counts. Data came from immunoSEQ multiplex PCR; TCRdb stores just in-frame clones and leaves some out. That table supplies the V and J calls and clone size; D and trimming were determined from the DNA. The data contain around 52,000 clones, 82% of them singletons. This chain connects TRBV7-2 to TRBJ2-7; TRBD1 aligns across 8 bases. The source of this sequence is a woman between 55 and 75 years old with acute or convalescent COVID-19. Sequencing was carried out using peripheral blood. The CDR3 region has the DNA TGTGCCAGCAGAGCAGGGGGCTCCGACGAGCAGTACTTC. Residues: CASRAGGSDEQYF.